These 20 T cell receptor beta chains originate from one sample sequenced in a study of T cells in tuberculosis. The table came from immunoSEQ multiplex PCR; TCRdb's copy has only in-frame clones and leaves some out. The profile covers tens of thousands of clones, with around 82% appearing a single time and under 15% taken by the ten largest. Time point described: new active TB diagnosis, blood taken before or within 7 days of starting treatment. The sample here was PBMCs, taken at tuberculosis diagnosis. All receptors come from an adult with tuberculosis.

This chain joins TRBV6-6 and TRBJ2-3; 7 bases are shared with TRBD2. The germline V gene encodes CDR1 MNHNY and CDR2 SVGAGI (reference sequence). The CDR3 runs to 13 residues. Losses at the gene ends were 6 bases for V and 6 bases for J; bases not matched to a gene: 6. The CDR3 region is CASSSGVWDTQYF. CDR3 nucleotides: TGTGCCAGCAGCAGCGGGGTTTGGGATACGCAGTATTTT.

The rearrangement links TRBV29-1 to TRBJ1-2, with a tentative D call TRBD1 (6 bases). The CDR3 covers 15 residues. CDR1 is SQVTM, CDR2 ANQGSEA, per germline. V was shortened by 7 bases and J by 4 bases, with 22 bases between the two germline ends. DNA of the CDR3: TGCAGCGCGGGGGGGACAAGTCTTCGTGGCTATGGCTACACCTTC. It yields the protein CSAGGTSLRGYGYTF. Supplemented by reference TRBV29-1 and TRBJ1-2, the full variable domain reads SAVISQKPSRDICQRGTSLTIQCQVDSQVTMMFWYRQQPGQSLTLIATANQGSEATYESGFVIDKFPISRPNLTFSTLTVSNMSPEDSSIYLCSAGGTSLRGYGYTFGSGTRLTVV.

The chain joins TRBV7-9 to TRBJ1-4, with D uncertain. In germline, CDR1 is SEHNR, CDR2 FQNEAQ (reference sequence). The ends were cut back, 5 bases at V and 3 bases at J, with 13 bases in the middle. This CDR3 has 15 amino acids. CDR3 loop: CASSGEGGPNEKLFF. CDR3 DNA: TGTGCCAGCAGCGGAGAGGGAGGTCCTAATGAAAAACTGTTTTTT. The entire variable domain, with the rest obtained from reference TRBV7-9 and TRBJ1-4, is as follows: DTGVSQNPRHKITKRGQNVTFRCDPISEHNRLYWYRQTLGQGPEFLTYFQNEAQLEKSRLLSDRFSAERPKGSFSTLEIQRTEQGDSAMYLCASSGEGGPNEKLFFGSGTQLSVL.

V gene TRBV15 combines with J gene TRBJ2-1; TRBD1 is a possible D gene (5 bases). The CDR3 is 14 amino acids. Germline loops: CDR1 LNHNV, CDR2 YYDKDF (reference sequence). V shed 0 bases and J shed 4 bases, with 7 bases lying between them. As DNA, the CDR3 is TGTGCCACCAGCAGAGAGAGACAGTACAATGAGCAGTTCTTC. This translates into CATSRERQYNEQFF.

The rearrangement links TRBV4-1 to TRBJ1-5; D is possibly TRBD1 (6 bases). The CDR3 runs to 14 residues. Deletions cut 1 base from V and 7 bases from J, with 11 bases between. The germline gives CDR1 MGHRA, CDR2 YSYEKL. CDR3: CASSQAGDGQPQHF. The CDR3 DNA sequence: TGCGCCAGCAGCCAAGCAGGGGACGGACAGCCCCAGCATTTT.

The chain links TRBV11-2 to TRBJ1-1; D possibly corresponds to TRBD1 (6 bases). Trimming stripped 8 bases from V and 1 base from J, with 14 bases between. Germline V gene sequence: CDR1 SGHAT, CDR2 FQNNGV. CDR3 length equals 14 residues. CDR3 sequence: CASRTVPGNTEAFF. CDR3 bases: TGTGCCAGCCGGACAGTCCCGGGGAACACTGAAGCTTTCTTT. Supplemented by reference TRBV11-2 and TRBJ1-1, the full variable domain reads EAGVAQSPRYKIIEKRQSVAFWCNPISGHATLYWYQQILGQGPKLLIQFQNNGVVDDSQLPKDRFSAERLKGVDSTLKIQPAKLEDSAVYLCASRTVPGNTEAFFGQGTRLTVV.

The chain recombines TRBV30 with TRBJ2-5; D gene ambiguous. CDR1 is GTSNPN, CDR2 SVGIG, per germline (reference sequence). V lost 0 bases, J lost 5 bases, and 19 bases lay in between. CDR3 length equals 16 residues. DNA of the CDR3: TGTGCCTGGAGTGTGACGCGACCAGTTCAGGCGGAGACCCAGTACTTC. Translation gives CAWSVTRPVQAETQYF.

In DNA form, the CDR3 reads TGTGCCAGCAGTGAGGCGGGGGGGCCCGGTACGCAGTATTTT. Translated: CASSEAGGPGTQYF. The gene calls are TRBV2 and TRBJ2-3, with TRBD2 matching over 9 bases. With V trimmed by 3 bases and J by 8 bases, 6 bases remained unmatched. CDR1 and CDR2 (germline): SNHLY, FYNNEI. This CDR3 has 14 residues. Full variable domain (remainder filled in from reference TRBV2 and TRBJ2-3): EPEVTQTPSHQVTQMGQEVILRCVPISNHLYFYWYRQILGQKVEFLVSFYNNEISEKSEIFDDQFSVERPDGSNFTLKIRSTKLEDSAMYFCASSEAGGPGTQYFGPGTRLTVL.

DNA for the CDR3: TGTGCCAGCAGCTTAATCCGGGGGGACACCGGGGAGCTGTTTTTT. It specifies CASSLIRGDTGELFF. The chain carries TRBV7-8 and TRBJ2-2, with 7 bases aligning to TRBD2. The V gene end was trimmed by 2 bases and the J gene end by 3 bases; junction bases not matched to a gene: 3. Germline V gene data show CDR1 as SGHVS and CDR2 as FQNEAQ. The CDR3 length is 15 residues. Filled out from reference TRBV7-8 and TRBJ2-2, the complete variable domain reads GAGVSQSPRYKVAKRGQDVALRCDPISGHVSLFWYQQALGQGPEFLTYFQNEAQLDKSGLPSDRFFAERPEGSVSTLKIQRTQQEDSAVYLCASSLIRGDTGELFFGEGSRLTVL.

The gene calls are TRBV6-5 and TRBJ1-1, with D maybe TRBD1 (6 bases). The CDR3 covers 14 residues. Trimming removed 0 bases from V and 5 bases from J, with 10 bases in between. Germline V gene sequence: CDR1 MNHEY, CDR2 SVGAGI. The CDR3 DNA reads as TGTGCCAGCAGTTACTCTGGGGGCGTAACTGAAGCTTTCTTT. Protein sequence: CASSYSGGVTEAFF.

The V call is TRBV5-1, the J call TRBJ1-5; 8 bases align to TRBD1. Per germline, CDR1 SGHRS and CDR2 YFSETQ. Trimming took 0 bases from V and 5 from J; bases not matched to a gene: 7. CDR3 size: 16 residues. The CDR3 DNA sequence: TGCGCCAGCAGCTTGGGCCCAGGGGGCCCCCATCAGCCCCAGCATTTT. This encodes CASSLGPGGPHQPQHF.

The chain carries TRBV6-1 and TRBJ2-1; tentative D call: TRBD2 (5 bases). Between the trimmed V and J ends, which lost 3 bases and 8 bases, there was a span of 20 bases. Germline V gene sequence: CDR1 MNHNS, CDR2 SASEGT. The CDR3 runs 16 residues. As DNA, the CDR3 is TGTGCCAGCAGTGATTGGACTGTCTTTCGAGGCGATGAGCAGTTCTTC. Residues: CASSDWTVFRGDEQFF.

The chain combines TRBV2 with TRBJ1-2, with no clear D. Germline CDR1 is SNHLY and CDR2 is FYNNEI. V lost 2 bases to trimming and J lost 3 bases, with 4 bases between them. The CDR3 length is 12 residues. The DNA of the CDR3 is TGTGCCAGCAGTGAATCGGACTATGGCTACACCTTC. This encodes CASSESDYGYTF.

The gene calls are TRBV7-7 and TRBJ2-3; 11 bases are a match to TRBD2. The CDR3 sequence is 15 residues long. CDR1 and CDR2 (germline): SSHAT, FNYEAQ (reference sequence). V was pared by 5 bases and J by 2 bases, with 3 bases of the junction left unmatched. CDR3 amino acids: CASSPGLADTDTQYF. In nucleotides, the CDR3 is TGTGCCAGCAGCCCGGGACTAGCGGACACAGATACGCAGTATTTT.

This clone was counted only a few times. The J gene is TRBJ2-7, the V gene TRBV29-1, with D perhaps TRBD2 (6 bases). This CDR3 is built from 12 residues. The germline V and J ends were trimmed by 4 bases and 2 bases, with 9 bases remaining between them. Per germline, CDR1 SQVTM and CDR2 ANQGSEA. CDR3 nucleotide sequence: TGCAGCGTTGGGGACTGGGCCTACGAGCAGTACTTC. It is translated as CSVGDWAYEQYF.

The rearrangement joins TRBV29-1 to TRBJ2-3; TRBD2 might be the D (6 bases). This CDR3 contains 12 residues. Trimming took 2 bases from V and 4 from J, leaving 7 bases between them. The germline V gene has CDR1 SQVTM and CDR2 ANQGSEA. CDR3 amino acids: CSVERGADTQYF. CDR3 sequence (DNA): TGCAGCGTTGAACGCGGGGCAGATACGCAGTATTTT.

V and J are TRBV29-1 and TRBJ2-7; 9 bases map to TRBD1. The CDR3 runs to 12 residues. Looked up from germline, CDR1 is SQVTM and CDR2 is ANQGSEA. Unmatched junction bases numbered 5, after V lost 7 bases and J lost 4 bases. CDR3 residues: CSAGTGFYEQYF. The CDR3 DNA sequence: TGCAGCGCGGGGACAGGGTTTTACGAGCAGTACTTC.

This chain links TRBV15 with TRBJ1-1; no reliable D call. Germline V gene lookup returns CDR1 LNHNV and CDR2 YYDKDF (reference sequence). Trimming shortened V by 4 bases and J by 5 bases, and 17 bases separated the two germline ends. This CDR3 spans 15 amino acids. The CDR3 DNA reads TGTGCCACCAGCACCATTGCTCGACTGGAAACTGAAGCTTTCTTT. Protein: CATSTIARLETEAFF.

This rearrangement joins TRBV7-2 to TRBJ1-1; TRBD1 is a possible D gene (6 bases). Germline CDR1 reads SGHTA; CDR2 reads FQGNSA. The CDR3 is 13 residues long. Between the trimmed V and J ends, which lost 2 bases and 6 bases, there was a span of 10 bases. This CDR3 is CASSLSGHAEAFF. CDR3 nucleotide sequence: TGTGCCAGCAGCTTATCGGGACACGCTGAAGCTTTCTTT.

The rearrangement joins TRBV7-9 to TRBJ2-1; 9 nucleotides match TRBD2. V trimming: 5 bases; J trimming: 1 base; junction bases outside the gene matches: 9. This CDR3 is 17 amino acids long. The germline V gene encodes CDR1 SEHNR and CDR2 FQNEAQ (reference sequence). CDR3 DNA sequence: TGTGCCAGCAGCCCCAAAGCGGGAGGAAGGTCCTACAATGAGCAGTTCTTC. Amino acid sequence: CASSPKAGGRSYNEQFF.